These 29 T cell receptor beta chains originate from one sample sequenced in a study of blood T cell repertoires in COVID-19. The assay was immunoSEQ multiplex PCR, and TCRdb's table has in-frame clones only and misses some. The sample has 150,000 or so clones; over 60% are singletons. The sequenced sample was peripheral blood. These receptors were obtained from a woman aged 50 to 60 with active or convalescent COVID-19.

J is TRBJ2-1 and V is TRBV10-3; 11 bases match TRBD1. This CDR3 is 14 amino acids long. From germline, CDR1 is ENHRY and CDR2 SYGVKD. With V trimmed by 6 bases and J by 7 bases, 5 bases remained unmatched. The chain's CDR3 is CAIRTGTGGNEQFF. CDR3 sequence (DNA): TGTGCCATCAGGACCGGGACAGGGGGAAATGAGCAGTTCTTC.

This clone was seen at least ten times. The V gene is TRBV6-2 or TRBV6-3, the J gene TRBJ2-1, with D perhaps TRBD2 (6 bases). The CDR3 consists of 12 residues. Germline V gene data show CDR1 as MNHEY and CDR2 as SVGEGT. V was trimmed by 3 bases and J by 16 bases, leaving 16 bases between them. The DNA of the CDR3 is TGTGCCAGCAGTTATTCTAGACTAGAATTCTTCTTC. Its translation is CASSYSRLEFFF.

The J gene is TRBJ2-3, the V gene TRBV7-2; 7 bases fit TRBD2. Trimming took 1 base from V and 3 from J; bases not matched to a gene: 1. CDR3 length: 14 residues. Germline CDR1 and CDR2: SGHTA and FQGNSA. In DNA, the CDR3 is TGTGCCAGCAGCTTAGGACTAGCAACAGATACGCAGTATTTT. It codes for CASSLGLATDTQYF.

About this clone itself: Additional DNA sequences in this sample encode the identical CDR3. The CDR3 region has the DNA TGTGCCAGCAGCTCCTTGGGCCCGAGCTCCTATAATTCACCCCTCCACTTT. Translating it yields CASSSLGPSSYNSPLHF. V usage is TRBV7-2 and J usage is TRBJ1-6; no clear D gene. The V and J ends lost 4 bases and 0 bases respectively, with 13 bases between them. Germline V gene sequence: CDR1 SGHTA, CDR2 FQGNSA. The CDR3 contains 17 residues.

The chain couples TRBV3-1 (or the pseudogene TRBV3-2) to TRBJ2-1; a possible D gene is TRBD1 (5 bases). Germline CDR1 and CDR2: LGHDT and YNNKEL (reference sequence). The CDR3 has 17 residues. V lost 3 bases, J lost 4 bases, and 19 bases lay in between. This CDR3 is CASSQDPRCDSYNEQFF. For the CDR3, the DNA is TGTGCCAGCAGCCAGGATCCAAGATGTGACAGTTACAATGAGCAGTTCTTC.

This clone was seen a few times. This chain connects TRBV4-3 to TRBJ2-7, with 8 nucleotides matching TRBD2. Germline V CDR1 and CDR2: LGHNA, YSLEER. There are 16 residues in the CDR3. V lost 4 bases, J lost 3 bases, and 11 bases stayed unmatched. The DNA of the CDR3 is TGCGCCAGCAGCCGATTACTAGCGGCCTCGTTCTACGAGCAGTACTTC. Translated: CASSRLLAASFYEQYF.

This chain joins TRBV5-6 and TRBJ1-2, with 9 bases matching TRBD1. The CDR3 covers 13 residues. Germline CDR1 reads SGHDT; CDR2 reads YYEEEE. Germline trimming cut 4 bases from V and 4 bases from J; bases unmatched to any gene: 2. In DNA form, the CDR3 reads TGTGCCAGCAGCAGGGACAGGGCCTATGGCTACACCTTC. Its protein product is CASSRDRAYGYTF. Variable domain in full (rest from reference TRBV5-6 and TRBJ1-2): DAGVTQSPTHLIKTRGQQVTLRCSPKSGHDTVSWYQQALGQGPQFIFQYYEEEERQRGNFPDRFSGHQFPNYSSELNVNALLLGDSALYLCASSRDRAYGYTFGSGTRLTVV.

CDR3 nucleotide sequence: TGTGCCAGCAGTCCCCGGCAGGTGCCGCCCTACAATGAGCAGTTCTTC. Translating gives CASSPRQVPPYNEQFF. The gene calls are TRBV27 and TRBJ2-1; D gene ambiguous. The CDR3 length is 16 residues. Germline loops: CDR1 MNHEY, CDR2 SMNVEV (reference sequence). Trimming stripped 5 bases from V and 2 bases from J, with 16 bases between.

The V gene is TRBV5-5, the J gene TRBJ1-1; 7 bases align to TRBD1. Germline loops: CDR1 SGHKS, CDR2 YYEKEE (reference sequence). The junction had 3 bases not matched to a gene; V was cut back by 0 bases and J by 4 bases. The CDR3 totals 14 residues. DNA for the CDR3: TGTGCCAGCAGCTTGGCAGGGGGGAGCACTGAAGCTTTCTTT. Protein product: CASSLAGGSTEAFF.

V gene TRBV6-1 combines with J gene TRBJ2-3; weak D call: TRBD2 (6 bases). The CDR3 contains 14 residues. V lost 1 base and J lost 6, with 11 bases in between. The V gene's germline CDR1 is MNHNS and CDR2 SASEGT. In DNA form, the CDR3 reads TGTGCCAGCAGTGAAGTGGCGGGGTCGGATACGCAGTATTTT. Amino acid sequence: CASSEVAGSDTQYF.

V is TRBV7-3 and J is TRBJ1-3; D is unclear. The CDR3 is 14 residues long. Germline V CDR1 and CDR2: SGHTA, FQGTGA. Trimming left V 2 bases short and J 0 bases short, with 5 bases between. CDR3 sequence reads: CASSLGSSGNTIYF. In DNA, the CDR3 is TGTGCCAGCAGCTTAGGGAGCTCTGGAAACACCATATATTTT.

The chain recombines TRBV4-2 with TRBJ2-7; 11 positions agree with TRBD2. After removal of 0 bases from V and 7 bases from J, the junction contained 5 bases not matched to a gene. CDR1 and CDR2 (germline): LGHNA, YNFKEQ. This CDR3 contains 15 residues. The CDR3 nucleotides are TGTGCCAGCAGCCAAGATGGGGCTAGCGGGAGGGAGCAGTACTTC. Its protein product is CASSQDGASGREQYF.

V gene TRBV20-1 combines with J gene TRBJ2-1, with no clear D. CDR3 size: 11 residues. Looked up from germline, CDR1 is DFQATT and CDR2 is SNEGSKA (reference sequence). V lost 6 bases, J lost 7 bases, and 10 bases lay in between. CDR3 sequence (DNA): TGCAGTGCAGCTGCAATGAATGAGCAGTTCTTC. Its protein product is CSAAAMNEQFF.

V is TRBV28 and J is TRBJ2-1, with 10 positions matching TRBD2. The V gene's germline CDR1 is MDHEN and CDR2 SYDVKM. After removal of 6 bases from V and 4 bases from J, the junction contained 9 bases not matched to a gene. The CDR3 contains 16 residues. CDR3 region: CASSRPGLADYNEQFF. The CDR3 DNA reads TGTGCCAGCAGCCGACCCGGACTAGCGGATTACAATGAGCAGTTCTTC.

CDR3 residues: CASSVSGIEQFF. DNA of the CDR3: TGTGCCAGCAGTGTTAGCGGGATTGAGCAGTTCTTC. J is TRBJ2-1 and V is TRBV2; TRBD2 aligns across 8 bases. This CDR3 spans 12 amino acids. Per germline, CDR1 SNHLY and CDR2 FYNNEI. J gave up 9 bases and V 4 bases, and 2 bases lay outside the gene matches.

The chain links TRBV27 to TRBJ1-2; D remains unclear. Germline-derived CDR1 and CDR2 are MNHEY and SMNVEV (reference sequence). The V end was cut by 3 bases, the J end by 9 bases, with 14 bases between. The CDR3 consists of 13 residues. In nucleotides, the CDR3 is TGTGCCAGCAGTTTGGAGAGTAAGTCGCGCTACACCTTC. As protein: CASSLESKSRYTF.

The rearrangement joins TRBV6-2 or TRBV6-3 to TRBJ2-7; D gene unclear. The CDR3 consists of 12 residues. Per the germline V gene, CDR1 is MNHEY and CDR2 is SVGEGT. V lost 6 bases and J 3 bases, leaving 9 bases between the germline ends. The chain's CDR3 is CASSLEYYEQYF. CDR3 sequence (DNA): TGTGCCAGCAGCCTCGAGTACTACGAGCAGTACTTC.

Only a few counts were recorded for this clone. The chain uses TRBV10-3 and TRBJ2-1, with TRBD2 matching over 7 bases. The CDR3 is 15 amino acids. V shed 5 bases, J shed 4 bases, and the junction held 8 bases outside the gene matches. Germline CDR1 is ENHRY and CDR2 is SYGVKD. The CDR3 DNA is TGTGCCATCAGTACCGGGACTAACATATACAATGAGCAGTTCTTC. As protein: CAISTGTNIYNEQFF.

CDR3 protein: CASSPDRQGRGAFF. CDR3 bases: TGTGCCAGCAGCCCGGATCGACAGGGTCGGGGAGCTTTCTTT. The J gene is TRBJ1-1, the V gene TRBV7-2; 7 positions match TRBD1. V lost 5 bases to trimming and J lost 10 bases; unmatched junction nucleotides: 13. This CDR3 is 14 amino acids long. CDR1 is SGHTA, CDR2 FQGNSA, per germline.

This chain uses TRBV4-3 with TRBJ2-1; D unclear. Germline loops: CDR1 LGHNA, CDR2 YSLEER. The V and J ends lost 4 bases and 8 bases respectively, with 15 bases between them. CDR3 length: 14 residues. CDR3 in DNA: TGCGCCAGCAGCCCCTCAGCGAGGTGGGATGAGCAGTTCTTC. It specifies CASSPSARWDEQFF.

The chain uses TRBV27 and TRBJ1-4; maybe TRBD1 (6 bases). CDR1 MNHEY and CDR2 SMNVEV come from the germline V gene (reference sequence). V lost 4 bases, J lost 5 bases, and 11 bases lay in between. CDR3 length: 14 amino acids. CDR3 residues: CASSSGQPNEKLFF. The CDR3 region has the DNA TGTGCCAGCAGTTCCGGACAGCCAAATGAAAAACTGTTTTTT.

The chain employs TRBV29-1 and TRBJ2-7; 10 bases fit TRBD2. The CDR3 consists of 16 residues. Germline trimming cut 5 bases from V and 2 bases from J; bases unmatched to any gene: 12. The V gene's germline CDR1 is SQVTM and CDR2 ANQGSEA. The CDR3 DNA follows: TGCAGCGTTCATCCGGGACTAGCGAGACTTCCCTACGAGCAGTACTTC. Its translation: CSVHPGLARLPYEQYF.

The rearrangement links TRBV9 to TRBJ1-4, with D uncertain. CDR3 length: 15 residues. V was clipped by 4 bases and J by 7 bases, with 17 bases between them. In germline, CDR1 is SGDLS, CDR2 YYNGEE. The CDR3 DNA is TGTGCCAGCAGCTCCCGGGGTGTTGGGAGTGAAAAACTGTTTTTT. Translating it yields CASSSRGVGSEKLFF.

The V and J genes are TRBV11-2 and TRBJ1-1; D unclear. The CDR3 contains 12 residues. CDR1 is SGHAT, CDR2 FQNNGV, per germline. V lost 0 bases to trimming and J lost 5 bases, with 4 bases between them. CDR3 nucleotide sequence: TGTGCCAGCAGCTTAGATTTAACTGAAGCTTTCTTT. Amino acids: CASSLDLTEAFF. Looking up the rest from reference TRBV11-2 and TRBJ1-1 gives the full variable domain: EAGVAQSPRYKIIEKRQSVAFWCNPISGHATLYWYQQILGQGPKLLIQFQNNGVVDDSQLPKDRFSAERLKGVDSTLKIQPAKLEDSAVYLCASSLDLTEAFFGQGTRLTVV.

This chain joins TRBV6-5 and TRBJ2-3; 7 bases line up with TRBD1. Per the germline V gene, CDR1 is MNHEY and CDR2 is SVGAGI. The CDR3 length is 15 residues. The ends lost 5 bases at V and 1 base at J; junction bases unmatched: 6. This CDR3 reads CASSRRGFGTDTQYF. CDR3 coding DNA: TGTGCCAGCAGTCGCAGGGGGTTCGGCACAGATACGCAGTATTTT.

The rearrangement links TRBV6-5 to TRBJ1-6, with D hard to call. Per the germline V gene, CDR1 is MNHEY and CDR2 is SVGAGI. V was pared by 4 bases and J by 9 bases, with 16 bases between. CDR3 length equals 15 residues. The CDR3 nucleotides read TGTGCCAGCAGTTTCGGGGATGGGGATCTTTCACCCCTCCACTTT. Amino acids: CASSFGDGDLSPLHF.

In DNA, the CDR3 is TGTGCCAGCAGGCCACTAGCAACTAGCACAGATACGCAGTATTTT. Its translation: CASRPLATSTDTQYF. V usage is TRBV7-2 and J usage is TRBJ2-3; tentatively, D is TRBD2 (6 bases). Germline loops: CDR1 SGHTA, CDR2 FQGNSA. V lost 6 bases to trimming and J lost 0 bases, with 13 bases between them. The CDR3 has 15 residues.

The V and J genes are TRBV7-9 and TRBJ2-1; maybe TRBD1 (6 bases). Germline V lookup: CDR1 SEHNR, CDR2 FQNEAQ (reference sequence). V lost 5 bases and J 7 bases, leaving 12 bases between the germline ends. The CDR3 contains 13 residues. CDR3 residues: CASSPRQENEQFF. The CDR3 bases are TGTGCCAGCAGCCCAAGACAGGAAAATGAGCAGTTCTTC.

The V gene is TRBV16, the J gene TRBJ2-7; 8 bases fit TRBD1. Trimming cost V 1 base and J 4 bases; bases outside gene matches: 6. CDR3 size: 15 residues. Germline V CDR1 and CDR2: KGHSY, FQNENV. CDR3 nucleotide sequence: TGTGCCAGCAGCCAATGGACAGGGAGATCTTACGAGCAGTACTTC. Its protein product is CASSQWTGRSYEQYF.